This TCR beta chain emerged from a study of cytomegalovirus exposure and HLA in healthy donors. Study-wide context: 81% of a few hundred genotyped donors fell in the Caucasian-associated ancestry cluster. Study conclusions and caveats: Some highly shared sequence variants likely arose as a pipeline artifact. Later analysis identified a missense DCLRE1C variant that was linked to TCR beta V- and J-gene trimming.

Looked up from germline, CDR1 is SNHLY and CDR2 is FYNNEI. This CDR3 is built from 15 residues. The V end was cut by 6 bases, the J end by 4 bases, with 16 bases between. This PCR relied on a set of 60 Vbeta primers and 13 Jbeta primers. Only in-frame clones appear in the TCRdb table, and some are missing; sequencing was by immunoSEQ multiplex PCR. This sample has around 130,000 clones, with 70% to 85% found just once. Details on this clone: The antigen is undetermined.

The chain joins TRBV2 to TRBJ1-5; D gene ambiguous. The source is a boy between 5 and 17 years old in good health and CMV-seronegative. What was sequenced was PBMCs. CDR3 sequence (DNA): TGTGCCAGCAGACGTGAGACGACGGGGAATCAGCCCCAGCATTTT. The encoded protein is CASRRETTGNQPQHF.